These T cell receptor beta chains were read from a single sample in a study of CD8+ T cells in alopecia areata. Using immunoSEQ multiplex PCR, the repertoire was profiled, and TCRdb retains in-frame clones only, with some absent. The table records about 190,000 clones, roughly three fifths of them present only once. Sequencing used CD4+ T cells sorted from blood, obtained at week 4, from a patient treated with tofacitinib. The receptors here all came from a human donor with alopecia areata. Both conserved end residues are part of each CDR3. D genes are given only for firm matches. Clone sizes are given selectively: once, few, many, or a class where the clone is expanded.

CDR3 DNA | CDR3 protein | D gene | clone size | J gene | V gene
TGCGCCAGCAGCTTGTGGCCCAGAGAAGGAAGGTTCTTT | CASSLWPREGRFF | . | once | TRBJ1-1 | TRBV5-1
TGTGCCAGCAGTGAAGCTAGGGCCGGCTATGGCTACACCTTC | CASSEARAGYGYTF | . | . | TRBJ1-2 | TRBV6-1
TGTGCCAGCAATCCAAGTCGGCCAGATACGCAGTATTTT | CASNPSRPDTQYF | . | . | TRBJ2-3 | TRBV2
TGTGCCAGTAGTATCCAACGGGACAATAGGGGCAATCAGCCCCAGCATTTT | CASSIQRDNRGNQPQHF | . | . | TRBJ1-5 | TRBV19
TGTGCCAGCAGCAAAGAAGCCAGGGTCGTCCACGAGCAGTACTTC | CASSKEARVVHEQYF | . | . | TRBJ2-7 | TRBV21-1
TGCGCCAGCAGCTTGGGGCCAGAGGGGAAGTCCTACGAGCAGTACTTC | CASSLGPEGKSYEQYF | . | few | TRBJ2-7 | TRBV5-1
TGTGCCAGCGGGAAGTACGAGCAGTACTTC | CASGKYEQYF | . | . | TRBJ2-7 | TRBV6-5
TGTGCCAGCAGCTTAGGATCCACCAACAGGGGCTCCTACGAGCAGTACTTC | CASSLGSTNRGSYEQYF | TRBD1 | many | TRBJ2-7 | TRBV7-2
TGCGCCAGCAGCCGGATCCCCGCACAGGGGGTGGCCACTGAAGCTTTCTTT | CASSRIPAQGVATEAFF | TRBD1 | . | TRBJ1-1 | TRBV5-1
TGCAGCGTTGCTACATTTGACAGGGTGGTCCCAGATACGCAGTATTTT | CSVATFDRVVPDTQYF | TRBD1 | . | TRBJ2-3 | TRBV29-1
TGCGCCAGCAGCTTGGCGGGACAGAGCTACAATGAGCAGTTCTTC | CASSLAGQSYNEQFF | TRBD1 | few | TRBJ2-1 | TRBV5-1
TGCGCCAGCAGCCCCACGGACAGGATGAACACTGAAGCTTTCTTT | CASSPTDRMNTEAFF | TRBD1 | . | TRBJ1-1 | TRBV4-1
TGTGCCTGGAGTGTAGGACTAGGAAGAGAGCAGTACTTC | CAWSVGLGREQYF | TRBD2 | . | TRBJ2-7 | TRBV30
TGCAGCGTTGAGGGGCGCCCTAGCACAGATACGCAGTATTTT | CSVEGRPSTDTQYF | . | . | TRBJ2-3 | TRBV29-1
TGCAGCCCGGGACCCCGGATTTCGTACGAGCAGTACTTC | CSPGPRISYEQYF | . | . | TRBJ2-7 | TRBV29-1
TGCAGCGTTGTAGGGTACAGGGAAGGGGACTATGGCTACACCTTC | CSVVGYREGDYGYTF | . | . | TRBJ1-2 | TRBV29-1
TGCGCCAGCAGCCGGGACAGGCGGGCCGAGCAGTACTTC | CASSRDRRAEQYF | TRBD1 | . | TRBJ2-7 | TRBV5-1
TGCGCCAGCAGCCCTGGGGGCAGGGACACTGAAGCTTTCTTT | CASSPGGRDTEAFF | . | . | TRBJ1-1 | TRBV5-1
TGCGCCAGCAGCCAAGGCGGGAGGGCCTTCAGTGAGACCCAGTACTTC | CASSQGGRAFSETQYF | TRBD2 | . | TRBJ2-5 | TRBV4-1
TGTGCCTGGAGTTTGCGGGACAGAGACACTGAAGCTTTCTTT | CAWSLRDRDTEAFF | TRBD1 | . | TRBJ1-1 | TRBV30
TGCGCCAGCAGCTTGGACTTGAACACTGAAGCTTTCTTT | CASSLDLNTEAFF | . | few | TRBJ1-1 | TRBV5-1
TGTGCCAGCAGCCATCGGACAGGGCCCTACACCTTC | CASSHRTGPYTF | TRBD1 | . | TRBJ1-2 | TRBV6-5
TGTGCCAGCAGGAGCGGCCCCGAGCAGTACTTC | CASRSGPEQYF | . | once | TRBJ2-7 | TRBV28
TGTGCCAGCAGCCTAAACACCGGGGAGCTGTTTTTT | CASSLNTGELFF | . | few | TRBJ2-2 | TRBV7-8
TGCAGCGTTGAAGAATCTTCCGGCGCAGAGACCCAGTACTTC | CSVEESSGAETQYF | . | . | TRBJ2-5 | TRBV29-1
TGTGCCAGCATGTTGAGAGGAGGTCGGAACAGCAATGAGCAGTTCTTC | CASMLRGGRNSNEQFF | . | few | TRBJ2-1 | TRBV27
TGTGCCTGGTCCCATGGGCGGGAGAGGGCCGAGCAGTACTTC | CAWSHGRERAEQYF | TRBD2 | . | TRBJ2-7 | TRBV30
TGTGCCAGCAGTTATCGTGGGTTAGCTGGGGAGCTGTTTTTT | CASSYRGLAGELFF | . | . | TRBJ2-2 | TRBV6-5
TGCGCCAGCAGCCAGACAGGTGGAGAGAATGAAAAACTGTTTTTT | CASSQTGGENEKLFF | . | . | TRBJ1-4 | TRBV4-1
TGTGCCTGGAGTCCAGACAGGGAAGGTACCGGGGAGCTGTTTTTT | CAWSPDREGTGELFF | TRBD1 | once | TRBJ2-2 | TRBV30
TGCGCCAGCAGCTTGGAACAGTACTACGAGCAGTACTTC | CASSLEQYYEQYF | . | . | TRBJ2-7 | TRBV5-1
TGTGCCAGCAGCGTAGGGCAGGGGCCCTATGGCTACACCTTC | CASSVGQGPYGYTF | . | . | TRBJ1-2 | TRBV9
TGTGCCTGGAGTGGTCAGACTGGAAACACCATATATTTT | CAWSGQTGNTIYF | . | . | TRBJ1-3 | TRBV30
TGCGCCAGCAGCCCCCCGGCGGGGCAGGACACTGAAGCTTTCTTT | CASSPPAGQDTEAFF | . | few | TRBJ1-1 | TRBV4-1
TGTGCCAGCAGCTTGGCTGCGGGAGGGCCCTTCAATGAGCAGTTCTTC | CASSLAAGGPFNEQFF | TRBD2 | . | TRBJ2-1 | TRBV5-4
TGCAGCGTCGCGGGACTAGAAGGCGGGGAGCTGTTTTTT | CSVAGLEGGELFF | TRBD2 | few | TRBJ2-2 | TRBV29-1
TGCAGTCCACACACGGATACGCAGTATTTT | CSPHTDTQYF | . | few | TRBJ2-3 | TRBV20-1
TGTGCCACCTCGGGGGTGGGCACTGAAGCTTTCTTT | CATSGVGTEAFF | . | . | TRBJ1-1 | TRBV19